The 11 T cell receptor beta chains reported below all come from one sample, sequenced in a study of fetal regulatory T cell absence and autoimmunity. Generated by immunoSEQ multiplex PCR, the TCRdb table keeps only in-frame clones and is missing some. The sample includes approximately 94,000 clones, approximately 75% seen only once; the top ten take 2%. Sample: pancreas tissue. The receptors here all came from a male donor with IPEX syndrome.

The chain uses TRBV5-4 and TRBJ2-5, with D tentatively TRBD2 (5 bases). CDR1 is SGHNT, CDR2 YYREEE, per germline (reference sequence). Trimming removed 3 bases from V and 5 bases from J, with 14 bases in between. CDR3 length: 14 residues. CDR3 amino acids: CASSYARASETQYF. The DNA for the CDR3 is TGTGCCAGCAGCTACGCTAGGGCTAGCGAGACCCAGTACTTC.

This CDR3 is CASSVSGDGMQPQHF. As DNA, the CDR3 is TGTGCCAGCAGTGTCTCAGGGGACGGGATGCAGCCCCAGCATTTT. This chain links TRBV6-1 with TRBJ1-5, with a possible D match to TRBD1 (6 bases). In germline, CDR1 is MNHNS, CDR2 SASEGT. The V and J ends lost 4 bases and 7 bases respectively, with 17 bases between them. CDR3 size: 15 residues.

This clone appeared a few times. This sequence joins TRBV27 and TRBJ1-1, with D possibly being TRBD1 (5 bases). Trimming pared 1 base from V and 4 bases from J, leaving 10 bases between. This CDR3 contains 14 residues. From germline, CDR1 is MNHEY and CDR2 SMNVEV (reference sequence). CDR3 DNA: TGTGCCAGCAGTTTATTGCCAAGGGGCACTGAAGCTTTCTTT. The encoded protein is CASSLLPRGTEAFF.

The chain combines TRBV11-2 with TRBJ2-7; tentative D call: TRBD2 (5 bases). Germline V CDR1 and CDR2: SGHAT, FQNNGV. The CDR3 spans 13 residues. V was trimmed by 9 bases and J by 4 bases, leaving 16 bases between them. The CDR3 protein is CASKAAAYYEQYF. Here the CDR3 DNA reads TGTGCCAGTAAAGCGGCAGCCTATTACGAGCAGTACTTC.

This clone was detected only once. The chain couples TRBV19 to TRBJ2-2; 8 bases are shared with TRBD1. CDR1 is LNHDA, CDR2 SQIVND, per germline (reference sequence). V lost 4 bases to trimming and J lost 9 bases; unmatched junction nucleotides: 4. The CDR3 length is 13 residues. The CDR3 DNA is TGTGCCAGTAGTAGGACAGGGAGGTGGGAGCTGTTTTTT. It yields the protein CASSRTGRWELFF.

This clone came up once. This chain joins TRBV19 and TRBJ2-3; 8 bases line up with TRBD2. The CDR3 extends over 16 amino acids. V dropped 10 bases and J dropped 0; count of bases not matched to a gene: 12. Looked up from germline, CDR1 is LNHDA and CDR2 is SQIVND (reference sequence). CDR3 in amino acids: CATSEPSGWSTDTQYF. In DNA, the CDR3 is TGTGCCACGTCAGAACCTAGCGGGTGGAGCACAGATACGCAGTATTTT.

V and J are TRBV13 and TRBJ1-2, with a tentative D call TRBD1 (5 bases). Trimming removed 4 bases from V and 2 bases from J, with 14 bases in between. CDR3 size: 15 residues. Germline values: CDR1 PRHDT, CDR2 FYEKMQ (reference sequence). This chain's CDR3 is CASSSYEGPNYGYTF. In DNA, the CDR3 is TGTGCCAGCAGCTCCTACGAGGGGCCCAACTATGGCTACACCTTC.

The rearrangement joins TRBV6-1 to TRBJ1-2; 8 positions agree with TRBD1. Germline V CDR1 and CDR2: MNHNS, SASEGT. The CDR3 extends over 13 amino acids. J was trimmed by 5 bases and V by 8 bases; bases with no gene match: 7. In DNA form, the CDR3 reads TGTGCCAGCCTAAGGACAGGGAGGTATGGCTACACCTTC. Amino acids: CASLRTGRYGYTF.

CDR3 coding DNA: TGTGCAAGTCGCTTAGCGATGGAGGGGGGAAATAATTCACCCCTCCACTTT. Protein sequence: CASRLAMEGGNNSPLHF. The V call is TRBV12-2, the J call TRBJ1-6. TRBV12-2 is a pseudogene segment. The CDR3 is made up of 17 amino acids.

CDR3 sequence (DNA): TGTGCCAGTAGTATGTGGGCCGTTGCAACTAATGAAAAACTGTTTTTT. It is translated as CASSMWAVATNEKLFF. The chain links TRBV19 to TRBJ1-4, with D unresolved. The germline V and J ends were trimmed by 3 bases and 0 bases, with 11 bases remaining between them. The CDR3 has 16 amino acids. The V gene's germline CDR1 is LNHDA and CDR2 SQIVND (reference sequence).

The V call is TRBV14, the J call TRBJ2-1; 11 bases agree with TRBD2. V lost 3 bases to trimming and J lost 9 bases; unmatched junction nucleotides: 10. The CDR3 sequence is 16 residues long. Germline loops: CDR1 SGHDN, CDR2 FVKESK. The CDR3 region has the DNA TGTGCCAGCAGCCAGGGTCTAGCGGGAGGATTGAGTGAGCAGTTCTTC. Its protein product is CASSQGLAGGLSEQFF.